The entry that follows covers one T cell receptor beta chain sequence. The data were produced by immunoSEQ multiplex PCR, yet TCRdb's version contains in-frame clones alone and is incomplete. The data hold about 240,000 clones, with approximately 78% observed a single time. The sample originates from a study of blood T cell repertoires in COVID-19. Study as a whole: T cells, B-cell-depleted T cells, or PBMCs supplied cDNA or gDNA.

The CDR3 is 15 amino acids. Germline V gives CDR1 LGHDT, CDR2 YNNKEL (reference sequence). With V trimmed by 4 bases and J by 8 bases, 6 bases remained unmatched. The TCR was taken from a woman aged 55-70 years with active or convalescent COVID-19. What was sequenced was peripheral blood. The V call is TRBV3-1 (or the pseudogene TRBV3-2), the J call TRBJ1-6; 9 bases are shared with TRBD1. CDR3 DNA sequence: TGTGCCAGCAGCCGGCACAGGGGGCATGATTCACCCCTCCACTTT. This gives the protein CASSRHRGHDSPLHF.